The clone carrying this T cell receptor (beta chain) turned up a few times. These data originate in a study of T-cell reconstitution after alpha-beta-depleted transplantation in children. As it was prepared, the TCRbeta library received unique molecular identifiers. Via MiXCR, TCRdb re-called the PCR reads, giving one row per CDR3 protein. The sample holds about 980,000 distinct CDR3 sequences, less than 30% seen once. The CDR3 has 15 amino acids. Germline V lookup: CDR1 LNHNV, CDR2 YYDKDF (reference sequence). V was cut by 1 base and J by 5 bases, with 12 bases left in between. This clonotype originated in a boy in the first two years of life who had a stem cell transplant for SCID, so the T cells may come from the graft donor. The chain has TRBV15 and TRBJ1-5; TRBD1 might be the D (5 bases). The sample in question was PBMCs, mostly from graft donor cells, obtained 360 days after TCRalphabeta/CD19-depleted stem cell transplant. CDR3 region: CATSRVPWGDQPQHF. The CDR3 DNA follows: TGTGCCACCAGCAGAGTCCCATGGGGGGATCAGCCCCAGCATTTT.